The clone carrying this T cell receptor (beta chain) has a handful of counts. V was pared by 0 bases and J by 3 bases, with 13 bases between. In germline, CDR1 is SGHRS, CDR2 YFSETQ. The length of the CDR3 is 16 residues. The data are from a study of T-cell reconstitution after alpha-beta-depleted transplantation in children. The authors prepared the TCRbeta library with unique molecular identifiers. In TCRdb, the PCR reads were re-called with MiXCR into one record per CDR3 protein. This table holds 670,000 or so distinct CDR3 sequences, about an eighth found once. This clonotype was obtained from a girl aged 2 to 9 with congenital amegakaryocytic thrombocytopenia, due to receive a stem cell transplant. The chain combines TRBV5-1 with TRBJ1-5; D call uncertain. The sample consisted of PBMCs, taken before TCRalphabeta/CD19-depleted stem cell transplant. The CDR3 loop reads CASSLEPRDPNQPQHF. For the CDR3, the DNA is TGCGCCAGCAGCTTGGAGCCTAGGGATCCCAATCAGCCCCAGCATTTT.